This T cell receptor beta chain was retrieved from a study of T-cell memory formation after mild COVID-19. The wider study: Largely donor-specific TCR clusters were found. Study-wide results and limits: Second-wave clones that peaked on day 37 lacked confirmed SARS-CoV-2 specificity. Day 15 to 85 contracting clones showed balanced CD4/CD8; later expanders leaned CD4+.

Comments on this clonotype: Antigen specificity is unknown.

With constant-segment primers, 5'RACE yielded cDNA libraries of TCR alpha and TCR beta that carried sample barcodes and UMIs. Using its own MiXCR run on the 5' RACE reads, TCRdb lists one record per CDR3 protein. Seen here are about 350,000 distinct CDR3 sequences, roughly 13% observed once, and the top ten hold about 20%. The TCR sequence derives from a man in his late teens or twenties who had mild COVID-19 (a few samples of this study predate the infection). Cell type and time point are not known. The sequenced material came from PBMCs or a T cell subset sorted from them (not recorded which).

The CDR3 region has the DNA TGTGCCAGCAGTTCATACAGACAGGGGGCGCCGTCAGATACGCAGTATTTT. It codes for CASSSYRQGAPSDTQYF. This rearrangement joins TRBV12-3 or TRBV12-4 to TRBJ2-3; TRBD1 matches 10 bases. J lost 4 bases, V lost 4 bases, and 11 bases had no gene match. CDR3 length: 17 residues.